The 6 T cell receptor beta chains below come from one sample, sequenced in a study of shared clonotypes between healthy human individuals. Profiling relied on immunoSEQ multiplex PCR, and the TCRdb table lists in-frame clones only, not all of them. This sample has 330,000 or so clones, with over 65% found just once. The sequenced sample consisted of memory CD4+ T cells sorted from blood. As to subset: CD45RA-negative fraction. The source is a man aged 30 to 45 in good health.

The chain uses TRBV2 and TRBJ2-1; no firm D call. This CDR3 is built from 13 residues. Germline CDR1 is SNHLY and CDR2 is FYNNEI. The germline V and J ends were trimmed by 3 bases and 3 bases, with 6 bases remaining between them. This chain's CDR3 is CASSDNGYNEQFF. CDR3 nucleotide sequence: TGTGCCAGCAGTGATAACGGCTACAATGAGCAGTTCTTC.

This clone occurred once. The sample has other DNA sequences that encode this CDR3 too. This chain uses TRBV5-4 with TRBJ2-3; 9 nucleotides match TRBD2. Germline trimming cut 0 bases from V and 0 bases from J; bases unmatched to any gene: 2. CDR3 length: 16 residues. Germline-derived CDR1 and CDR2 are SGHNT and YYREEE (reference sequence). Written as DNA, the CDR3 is TGTGCCAGCAGCTTGGGGCTAGCGGGAAGCACAGATACGCAGTATTTT. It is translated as CASSLGLAGSTDTQYF.

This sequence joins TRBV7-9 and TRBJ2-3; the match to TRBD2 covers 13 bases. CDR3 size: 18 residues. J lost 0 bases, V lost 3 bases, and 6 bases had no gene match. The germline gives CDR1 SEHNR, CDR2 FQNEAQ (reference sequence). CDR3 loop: CASSLPLAGGLSTDTQYF. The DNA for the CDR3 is TGTGCCAGCAGCTTGCCACTAGCGGGAGGGCTAAGCACAGATACGCAGTATTTT.

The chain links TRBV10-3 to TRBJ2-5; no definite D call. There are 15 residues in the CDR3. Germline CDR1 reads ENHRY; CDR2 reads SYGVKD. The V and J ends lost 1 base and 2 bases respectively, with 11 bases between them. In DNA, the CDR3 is TGTGCCATCAGTGAGTTTGAGACATTTCAAGAGACCCAGTACTTC. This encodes CAISEFETFQETQYF.

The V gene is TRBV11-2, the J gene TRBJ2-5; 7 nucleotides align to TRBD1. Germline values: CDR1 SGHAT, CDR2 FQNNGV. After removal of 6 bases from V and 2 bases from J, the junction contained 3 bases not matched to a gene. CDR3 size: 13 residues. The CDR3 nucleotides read TGTGCCAGCAGTAGGGACAGACAAGAGACCCAGTACTTC. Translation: CASSRDRQETQYF. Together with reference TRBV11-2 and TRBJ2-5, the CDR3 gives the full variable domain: EAGVAQSPRYKIIEKRQSVAFWCNPISGHATLYWYQQILGQGPKLLIQFQNNGVVDDSQLPKDRFSAERLKGVDSTLKIQPAKLEDSAVYLCASSRDRQETQYFGPGTRLLVL.

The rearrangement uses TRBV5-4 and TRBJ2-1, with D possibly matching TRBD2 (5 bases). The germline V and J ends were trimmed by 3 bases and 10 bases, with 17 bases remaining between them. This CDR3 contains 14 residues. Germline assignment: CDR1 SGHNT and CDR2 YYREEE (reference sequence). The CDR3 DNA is TGTGCCAGCAGCTCCAGTAAGGGAGCGCGGGAGCAGTTCTTC. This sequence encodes CASSSSKGAREQFF.